Below, 18 T cell receptor beta chains from the same sample are listed, as sequenced in a study of blood T cell repertoires in COVID-19. The assay was immunoSEQ multiplex PCR, and TCRdb's table has in-frame clones only and misses some. The repertoire holds roughly 38,000 clones, with 75% to 80% as singletons. The source material was peripheral blood. Receptor source: an older man with active or convalescent COVID-19.

The V gene is TRBV7-9, the J gene TRBJ1-2; no clear D gene. CDR1 and CDR2 from the germline V gene are SEHNR and FQNEAQ (reference sequence). CDR3 length equals 18 residues. Trimming left V 3 bases short and J 3 bases short, with 23 bases between. The chain's CDR3 is CASSFSPRPSGRDYGYTF. In nucleotides, the CDR3 is TGTGCCAGCAGCTTCAGCCCACGCCCCTCGGGTAGAGACTATGGCTACACCTTC.

The J gene is TRBJ2-5, the V gene TRBV30, with 8 positions matching TRBD1. Looked up from germline, CDR1 is GTSNPN and CDR2 is SVGIG (reference sequence). The V gene end was trimmed by 1 base and the J gene end by 4 bases; junction bases not matched to a gene: 8. CDR3 length equals 15 residues. The CDR3 DNA is TGTGCCTGGAGTGGGAGGGGACAGGCTTTAGAGACCCAGTACTTC. Protein sequence: CAWSGRGQALETQYF.

This sequence joins TRBV4-1 and TRBJ2-5; D gene unclear. Per germline, CDR1 MGHRA and CDR2 YSYEKL. V was clipped by 1 base and J by 7 bases, with 4 bases between them. The CDR3 covers 11 residues. The CDR3 coding sequence is TGCGCCAGCAGCCAAGCCGGGACCCAGTACTTC. This translates into CASSQAGTQYF.

This clone came up once. The chain couples TRBV10-3 to TRBJ1-2, with D hard to call. V dropped 2 bases and J dropped 8 bases, with 15 bases sitting between them. CDR3 length: 14 residues. Germline V gene data show CDR1 as ENHRY and CDR2 as SYGVKD. CDR3 bases: TGTGCCATCAGTGAGCCGAGGAGCCCGGGAGGCTACACCTTC. Protein product: CAISEPRSPGGYTF.

The chain is built from TRBV28 and TRBJ2-5; 9 bases line up with TRBD1. The CDR3 length is 13 residues. J lost 4 bases, V lost 6 bases, and 3 bases had no gene match. Looked up from germline, CDR1 is MDHEN and CDR2 is SYDVKM. The DNA of the CDR3 is TGTGCCAGCAGGAGACAGGGGGGAGAGACCCAGTACTTC. It specifies CASRRQGGETQYF.

This sequence joins TRBV7-8 and TRBJ1-3; D gene uncertain. V lost 1 base and J lost 0, with 7 bases in between. The CDR3 consists of 15 residues. The germline V gene encodes CDR1 SGHVS and CDR2 FQNEAQ. The DNA of the CDR3 is TGTGCCAGCAGCTTAGACGTGAGCTCTGGAAACACCATATATTTT. Encoded protein: CASSLDVSSGNTIYF.

The rearrangement joins TRBV18 to TRBJ1-1; TRBD1 is a possible D gene (6 bases). Germline V lookup: CDR1 KGHSH, CDR2 LQKENI. This CDR3 is 15 amino acids long. The V gene lost 2 bases and the J gene lost 2 bases, with 12 bases spanning the gap. The CDR3 spells CASSPRSQGNTEAFF. CDR3 nucleotides: TGTGCCAGCTCACCAAGGTCACAGGGCAACACTGAAGCTTTCTTT.

The chain recombines TRBV28 with TRBJ1-4; 8 bases line up with TRBD1. The CDR3 is 16 residues long. V was pared by 6 bases and J by 2 bases, with 8 bases of the junction left unmatched. Germline V gene lookup returns CDR1 MDHEN and CDR2 SYDVKM. CDR3 sequence reads: CASSYSGGVTNEKLFF. The CDR3 coding sequence is TGTGCCAGCAGCTACTCAGGGGGCGTGACTAATGAAAAACTGTTTTTT.

This clone was seen a few times. This chain's CDR3 is CASSLANYWETQYF. The CDR3 coding sequence is TGCGCCAGCAGCTTGGCCAACTATTGGGAGACCCAGTACTTC. V is TRBV5-1 and J is TRBJ2-5, with D hard to call. Germline CDR1 is SGHRS and CDR2 is YFSETQ. CDR3 length: 14 residues. Trimming cost V 0 bases and J 5 bases, with 11 bases left between them.

This clone was picked up one time. The V gene is TRBV11-2, the J gene TRBJ1-6; 7 bases are a match to TRBD1. Germline CDR1 reads SGHAT; CDR2 reads FQNNGV. The CDR3 loop spans 15 amino acids. Trimming took 3 bases from V and 7 from J; bases not matched to a gene: 6. CDR3 in amino acids: CASSFSRQGNSPLHF. The DNA for the CDR3 is TGTGCCAGCAGCTTCTCCCGACAGGGCAATTCACCCCTCCACTTT. The full variable domain, rest sourced from reference TRBV11-2 and TRBJ1-6, is EAGVAQSPRYKIIEKRQSVAFWCNPISGHATLYWYQQILGQGPKLLIQFQNNGVVDDSQLPKDRFSAERLKGVDSTLKIQPAKLEDSAVYLCASSFSRQGNSPLHFGNGTRLTVT.

This clone was counted between two and nine times. The J gene is TRBJ2-2, the V gene TRBV7-6, with D possibly TRBD1 on 7 matching bases. This CDR3 contains 15 residues. In germline, CDR1 is SGHVS, CDR2 FNYEAQ. Deletions cut 2 bases from V and 4 bases from J, with 11 bases between. CDR3 region: CASSLTGEVTGELFF. The CDR3 DNA is TGTGCCAGCAGCTTAACAGGGGAGGTCACCGGGGAGCTGTTTTTT.

This sequence joins TRBV5-5 and TRBJ2-7; 9 bases map to TRBD1. The length of the CDR3 is 17 residues. The V segment lost 4 bases and the J segment 0 bases; nucleotides outside the gene matches: 11. Germline-derived CDR1 and CDR2 are SGHKS and YYEKEE (reference sequence). CDR3 in DNA: TGTGCCAGCAGCCTCTACTCCGGGACAGGGAGCTCCTACGAGCAGTACTTC. Protein sequence: CASSLYSGTGSSYEQYF.

The CDR3 nucleotides read TGTGCCAGCAGCAATAGAGTGGGGGGGCGTTGCACAGATACGCAGTATTTT. It encodes CASSNRVGGRCTDTQYF. The chain links TRBV21-1 to TRBJ2-3; no check of the table's D call, TRBD2, against the DNA was made. TRBV21-1 is flagged as a pseudogene. The CDR3 totals 17 residues.

Only one count was recorded for this clone. The chain uses TRBV5-4 and TRBJ2-5, with TRBD1 matching 12 bases. The CDR3 runs to 16 residues. The germline V gene encodes CDR1 SGHNT and CDR2 YYREEE (reference sequence). Losses at the gene ends were 4 bases for V and 1 base for J; bases not matched to a gene: 5. The chain's CDR3 is CASSPGTGGPQETQYF. Written as DNA, the CDR3 is TGTGCCAGCAGCCCTGGGACAGGGGGCCCCCAAGAGACCCAGTACTTC.

The rearrangement links TRBV11-1 to TRBJ2-3; the D gene is possibly TRBD2 (6 bases). The CDR3 spans 16 residues. Deletions cut 5 bases from V and 1 base from J, with 16 bases between. Germline CDR1 SGHAT, CDR2 FQDESV (reference sequence). The CDR3, as DNA: TGTGCCAGCAGCCCTACTAGCTTAGGGGGCACAGATACGCAGTATTTT. Residues: CASSPTSLGGTDTQYF. The entire variable domain, with the rest obtained from reference TRBV11-1 and TRBJ2-3, is as follows: EAEVAQSPRYKITEKSQAVAFWCDPISGHATLYWYRQILGQGPELLVQFQDESVVDDSQLPKDRFSAERLKGVDSTLKIQPAELGDSAMYLCASSPTSLGGTDTQYFGPGTRLTVL.

V and J are TRBV10-3 and TRBJ2-5; possible D gene TRBD2, 7 bases. V was clipped by 10 bases and J by 7 bases, with 22 bases between them. Germline CDR1 ENHRY, CDR2 SYGVKD. The CDR3 is 14 amino acids. The CDR3 loop reads CATGGGEGEGTQYF. Written as DNA, the CDR3 is TGTGCCACTGGAGGGGGGGAAGGGGAAGGGACCCAGTACTTC.

As regards this clone: The sample carries other DNA sequences with the same CDR3. The chain has TRBV4-1 and TRBJ2-5, with TRBD2 identical over 7 bases. The junction had 5 bases not matched to a gene; V was cut back by 1 base and J by 3 bases. Germline CDR1 is MGHRA and CDR2 is YSYEKL. The CDR3 consists of 15 residues. The CDR3 loop is CASSQGRGGEETQYF. The CDR3 DNA reads TGCGCCAGCAGCCAAGGCCGGGGAGGGGAAGAGACCCAGTACTTC.

This clone showed up many times. V usage is TRBV4-1 and J usage is TRBJ2-1; 9 bases map to TRBD1. The CDR3 consists of 16 residues. Germline V gene sequence: CDR1 MGHRA, CDR2 YSYEKL. Germline trimming cut 1 base from V and 8 bases from J; bases unmatched to any gene: 9. The CDR3: CASSQGGGTGTDEQFF. CDR3 nucleotide sequence: TGCGCCAGCAGCCAAGGAGGCGGGACAGGGACCGATGAGCAGTTCTTC.